The 5 T cell receptor beta chains below were found in one sample sequenced in a study of regulatory T cells in long-lasting Graves disease. This sample's time point: newly diagnosed GD, antithyroid drugs for less than 3 months. PBMC RNA was the source of the TCR library. For TCR beta, libraries came from iRepertoire HTBI primers and Arm-PCR of CDR3 regions. TCRdb re-derived calls from the multiplex PCR reads in MiXCR, one entry per CDR3 protein. The sample has approximately 440,000 distinct CDR3 sequences; around 15% are singletons. These data were also filed under a second study, of T cells in Graves' hyperthyroidism and ophthalmopathy.

Sample: peripheral blood mononuclear cells (PBMCs), taken at new diagnosis, from a patient treated with antithyroid drugs. The receptors shown here come from a man between 35 and 55 years old with Graves disease.

This rearrangement joins TRBV2 to TRBJ2-6, with 9 nucleotides matching TRBD1. There are 15 residues in the CDR3. Germline CDR1 and CDR2: SNHLY and FYNNEI. J was trimmed by 5 bases and V by 6 bases; bases with no gene match: 5. The CDR3 DNA is TGTGCCAGCAGAGCCGACAGGGGGTGGGCCAACGTCCTGACTTTC. Amino acid sequence: CASRADRGWANVLTF.

Details on this clonotype: A read error is possible here, since a much larger clone lies one base away. This chain connects TRBV12-3 or TRBV12-4 to TRBJ2-7; D is perhaps TRBD1 (5 bases). CDR3 length equals 14 residues. V lost 5 bases and J lost 2, with 13 bases in between. The CDR3 DNA reads as TGTGCCAGCAGTAGGGGCCACCTCACCTACGAGCAGTACTTC. Translation: CASSRGHLTYEQYF.

The gene calls are TRBV4-1 and TRBJ2-5; D is possibly TRBD1 (6 bases). V dropped 4 bases and J dropped 4 bases, with 19 bases sitting between them. Per the germline V gene, CDR1 is MGHRA and CDR2 is YSYEKL. The CDR3 loop spans 16 amino acids. CDR3 residues: CASSPKRATGRETQYF. CDR3 DNA sequence: TGCGCCAGCAGCCCCAAGAGGGCTACAGGGCGAGAGACCCAGTACTTC.

Only a few counts were recorded for this clonotype. V and J are TRBV5-6 and TRBJ2-3; D not resolved. CDR1 and CDR2 from the germline V gene are SGHDT and YYEEEE. V was pared by 3 bases and J by 1 base, with 12 bases between. This CDR3 has 15 residues. The CDR3 protein is CASSSVSGRTDTQYF. The CDR3 bases are TGTGCCAGCAGCTCGGTTTCCGGACGCACAGATACGCAGTATTTT.

This clonotype has ten or more counts. J is TRBJ2-1 and V is TRBV11-2; 9 nucleotides agree with TRBD2. This CDR3 spans 16 amino acids. Germline CDR1 reads SGHAT; CDR2 reads FQNNGV. Trimming removed 8 bases from V and 9 bases from J; junction bases left unmatched: 17. The CDR3 here is CASSLVELAGRLEQFF. The CDR3 DNA reads as TGTGCCAGCTCACTGGTTGAGCTAGCGGGAAGACTTGAGCAGTTCTTC.